The 20 T cell receptor beta chains reported below all come from one sample, sequenced in a study of T cells after somatic rescue of genetic block. Libraries were prepared by immunoSEQ multiplex PCR; TCRdb keeps only in-frame clonotypes and omits some of them. The table lists about 68,000 clones, under 95% of them singletons. Specimen: peripheral blood mononuclear cells (PBMCs). Every receptor here comes from a man in his forties.

This chain uses TRBV11-2 with TRBJ2-1, with no clear D. With 6 bases removed from V and 0 bases from J, the gap between germline ends came to 15 bases. The CDR3 consists of 16 residues. Germline V gene sequence: CDR1 SGHAT, CDR2 FQNNGV. CDR3 loop: CASSSYTSSSYNEQFF. In nucleotides, the CDR3 is TGTGCCAGCAGTTCGTACACCTCGAGCTCCTACAATGAGCAGTTCTTC.

The chain recombines TRBV6-6 with TRBJ1-5, with D unclear. This CDR3 comprises 13 residues. Germline V lookup: CDR1 MNHNY, CDR2 SVGAGI (reference sequence). V shed 0 bases and J shed 10 bases, with 10 bases lying between them. CDR3: CASSYSRVQPQHF. In nucleotides, the CDR3 is TGTGCCAGCAGTTACTCGCGAGTTCAACCCCAGCATTTT.

The rearrangement joins TRBV2 to TRBJ2-3, with D possibly TRBD1 on 6 matching bases. CDR1 is SNHLY and CDR2 is FYNNEI in the germline V gene. V gave up 8 bases and J gave up 4 bases, with 22 bases separating them. The CDR3 has 16 amino acids. As DNA, the CDR3 is TGTGCCAGCCAGTTCCTCGCAGGGGTTCTTCCAGATACGCAGTATTTT. It specifies CASQFLAGVLPDTQYF.

This chain connects TRBV28 to TRBJ2-3; tentatively, D is TRBD2 (5 bases). Trimming stripped 7 bases from V and 4 bases from J, with 24 bases between. Germline assignment: CDR1 MDHEN and CDR2 SYDVKM. The CDR3 loop spans 17 amino acids. CDR3 in amino acids: CASTTITFREGPDTQYF. CDR3 nucleotide sequence: TGTGCCAGCACCACTATCACGTTCCGGGAAGGACCAGATACGCAGTATTTT.

The gene calls are TRBV27 and TRBJ2-1; D might be TRBD1 or TRBD2, each matching 5 bases. The V gene's germline CDR1 is MNHEY and CDR2 SMNVEV (reference sequence). The CDR3 spans 17 residues. The germline V and J ends were trimmed by 2 bases and 2 bases, with 16 bases remaining between them. CDR3 in amino acids: CASSLGDLMGAYNEQFF. The CDR3 DNA sequence: TGTGCCAGCAGTTTAGGGGACCTGATGGGTGCCTACAATGAGCAGTTCTTC.

The CDR3 region has the DNA TGCAGCGTTGAGGAACAGAACTATGGCTACACCTTC. Its protein product is CSVEEQNYGYTF. The chain links TRBV29-1 to TRBJ1-2; unclear D gene. The CDR3 runs 12 residues. From germline, CDR1 is SQVTM and CDR2 ANQGSEA. The V gene lost 3 bases and the J gene lost 2 bases, with 7 bases spanning the gap.

The chain links TRBV19 to TRBJ2-2, with TRBD2 matching 7 bases. The CDR3 spans 13 residues. V shed 7 bases and J 6 bases; nucleotides not matched to a gene: 5. The V gene's germline CDR1 is LNHDA and CDR2 SQIVND (reference sequence). CDR3 nucleotides: TGTGCCAGTACCCCTCGGGGGGCCGGGGAGCTGTTTTTT. As protein: CASTPRGAGELFF.

V usage is TRBV18 and J usage is TRBJ2-1; 11 bases fit TRBD1. The V and J ends lost 3 bases and 6 bases, in that order; junction bases with no gene match: 4. The CDR3 loop spans 15 amino acids. Germline CDR1 reads KGHSH; CDR2 reads LQKENI. CDR3 sequence: CASSPGTGGRNEQFF. The DNA of the CDR3 is TGTGCCAGCTCACCCGGGACAGGGGGTCGCAATGAGCAGTTCTTC.

This chain joins TRBV5-1 and TRBJ1-4; possibly TRBD1 for D (5 bases). Trimming removed 4 bases at V and 3 bases at J, with 10 bases between. Germline V CDR1 and CDR2: SGHRS, YFSETQ. The CDR3 length is 14 residues. The CDR3 nucleotides are TGCGCCAGCAGCGTCGGGACTTCTAATGAAAAACTGTTTTTT. Protein sequence: CASSVGTSNEKLFF.

The gene calls are TRBV19 and TRBJ2-3; 14 bases map to TRBD2. V lost 7 bases and J lost 2; bases outside the gene matches: 8. The CDR3 length is 17 residues. Germline V gene lookup returns CDR1 LNHDA and CDR2 SQIVND (reference sequence). The CDR3 protein is CASTRTSGGSPTDTQYF. DNA of the CDR3: TGTGCCAGTACCCGGACTAGCGGGGGGTCACCCACAGATACGCAGTATTTT.

The chain couples TRBV4-1 to TRBJ2-7; 10 bases match TRBD2. V lost 0 bases to trimming and J lost 6 bases; unmatched junction nucleotides: 5. Germline V CDR1 and CDR2: MGHRA, YSYEKL. This CDR3 contains 15 residues. The CDR3 loop reads CASSQDLASGSEQYF. The CDR3 bases are TGCGCCAGCAGCCAAGATCTGGCTAGCGGGAGCGAGCAGTACTTC.

The chain links TRBV7-9 to TRBJ2-7; possibly TRBD1 or TRBD2 for D (5 bases each). This CDR3 contains 13 residues. Per the germline V gene, CDR1 is SEHNR and CDR2 is FQNEAQ (reference sequence). V was pared by 6 bases and J by 7 bases, with 16 bases between. CDR3 sequence reads: CASSRGVGMEQYF. The CDR3 DNA reads TGTGCCAGCAGTCGAGGGGTGGGGATGGAGCAGTACTTC.

This clone was counted a single time. The chain combines TRBV2 with TRBJ2-6, with D perhaps TRBD2 (5 bases). Per the germline V gene, CDR1 is SNHLY and CDR2 is FYNNEI. The V and J ends lost 5 bases and 1 base respectively, with 6 bases between them. The CDR3 has 14 amino acids. The CDR3 reads CASSTRSGANVLTF. CDR3 coding DNA: TGTGCCAGCAGTACTAGGTCTGGGGCCAACGTCCTGACTTTC.

The gene calls are TRBV5-5 and TRBJ1-4; D is unclear. V lost 4 bases and J 5 bases, leaving 12 bases between the germline ends. The CDR3 covers 14 residues. Germline V gene data show CDR1 as SGHKS and CDR2 as YYEKEE (reference sequence). The CDR3 protein is CASSPEVINEKLFF. CDR3 nucleotides: TGTGCCAGCAGCCCAGAGGTCATAAATGAAAAACTGTTTTTT.

In the case of this clone: The sample holds other DNA sequences that translate to the same CDR3. V gene TRBV2 combines with J gene TRBJ2-2; D unclear. Trimming shortened V by 6 bases and J by 5 bases, and 10 bases separated the two germline ends. CDR1 and CDR2 (germline): SNHLY, FYNNEI. The length of the CDR3 is 13 residues. The CDR3, as DNA: TGTGCCAGCAGCCCCTCCGCGACCGGGGAGCTGTTTTTT. Translation: CASSPSATGELFF.

The chain carries TRBV19 and TRBJ2-7; 9 nucleotides match TRBD1. There are 14 residues in the CDR3. Germline CDR1 reads LNHDA; CDR2 reads SQIVND (reference sequence). V dropped 8 bases and J dropped 3; count of bases not matched to a gene: 8. CDR3 bases: TGTGCCAGTGGACCGGGACAGGGTTACTACGAGCAGTACTTC. Translating it yields CASGPGQGYYEQYF.

V and J are TRBV10-3 and TRBJ2-7; TRBD1 is a possible D gene (6 bases). The germline V gene encodes CDR1 ENHRY and CDR2 SYGVKD. This CDR3 has 12 amino acids. V lost 2 bases and J lost 6, with 8 bases in between. The CDR3 bases are TGTGCCATCAGTGAGAGCAGGGGCGAGCAGTACTTC. Translated: CAISESRGEQYF.

This clone was detected only a few times. This chain links TRBV29-1 with TRBJ2-1; the match to TRBD2 covers 9 bases. CDR1 is SQVTM, CDR2 ANQGSEA, per germline. CDR3 length: 15 residues. V lost 7 bases and J lost 3; bases outside the gene matches: 10. The CDR3 protein is CSDRGSGGIYNEQFF. The CDR3 bases are TGCAGCGACCGTGGGAGCGGGGGGATCTACAATGAGCAGTTCTTC.

The J gene is TRBJ2-1, the V gene TRBV7-9; D uncertain. Trimming took 5 bases from V and 8 from J, leaving 10 bases between them. The CDR3 contains 12 residues. Germline CDR1 SEHNR, CDR2 FQNEAQ (reference sequence). CDR3 bases: TGTGCCAGCAGCCTCCCCCGGCATGAGCAGTTCTTC. This sequence encodes CASSLPRHEQFF.

The count of this clone is one. For the CDR3, the DNA is TGTGCCAGCAGCTCCGTCCCCCTAGCGGGAGCTAGAGGGTCCTACAATGAGCAGTTCTTC. Amino acid sequence: CASSSVPLAGARGSYNEQFF. The V and J genes are TRBV21-1 and TRBJ2-1; TRBD2, the table's D call, lacks a check against the DNA. TRBV21-1 is listed as a pseudogene. The CDR3 extends over 20 amino acids.